The present TCR beta chain was sequenced within a study of CD8+ T cells in alopecia areata. For the study at large: Patients remained on tofacitinib for 6 to 18 months and then went 6 months without it.

Specified treatment: oral pan-JAK inhibitor, 5-10 mg twice daily. Sequencing relied on a cDNA template that was reverse transcribed from extracted RNA. Assay used: immunoSEQ multiplex PCR; TCRdb lists only in-frame clones, some missing. The sample yields about 180,000 clones, 51% seen once. Germline loops: CDR1 LNHNV, CDR2 YYDKDF (reference sequence). V was pared by 4 bases and J by 0 bases, with 13 bases between. CDR3 length equals 16 residues. V and J are TRBV15 and TRBJ1-5; D not resolved. This receptor was identified in a human donor with alopecia areata. This sample comprised CD8+ T cells sorted from blood, obtained around week 53, from a patient treated with tofacitinib. The chain's CDR3 is CATSMWSGSSNQPQHF. CDR3 in DNA: TGTGCCACCAGCATGTGGTCGGGGAGTAGCAATCAGCCCCAGCATTTT.